This T cell receptor (beta chain) emerged from a study of blood T cell repertoires in COVID-19. Study overall: Acute-phase and convalescent COVID-19 samples originated in the United States, Italy and Spain. Sample material is recorded as cDNA or gDNA derived from T cells, B-cell-depleted T cells, or PBMCs.

Per the authors' pipeline: Estimated nucleated cell counts came from reference gene primer amplification. Libraries were prepared by immunoSEQ multiplex PCR; TCRdb keeps only in-frame clonotypes and omits some of them. V and J calls and clone size follow that table, whereas D and trimming were derived from the DNA. Among 150,000 to 200,000 clones listed, 70% to 90% were seen once. After removal of 6 bases from V and 4 bases from J, the junction contained 10 bases not matched to a gene. CDR3 length: 15 residues. Germline V gene sequence: CDR1 KGHSH, CDR2 LQKENI. The TCR originated in a man aged 40-49 years with active or convalescent COVID-19. J is TRBJ1-2 and V is TRBV18; 8 bases map to TRBD1. Sequencing was done on a sample of peripheral blood. CDR3 in DNA: TGTGCCAGCTCCCAGGACGGGACAGGTTCCTATGGCTACACCTTC. Encoded protein: CASSQDGTGSYGYTF.